The sequence of this TCR beta chain was determined in a study of blood T cell repertoires in COVID-19 (TCRdb year 2020). In the study overall: Samples covering the acute and convalescent phases of COVID-19 were provided by collaborators in the United States, Italy and Spain. Nearly every sample came with metadata listing a de-identified subject ID, COVID-19 status, age in years and sex. Samples came from the ongoing ImmuneRACE study (first 160 participants) plus 1,254 subjects from 6 global collaborators. The prospective study material was composed of cDNA or gDNA derived from T cells, B-cell-depleted T cells, or PBMCs. Where available, HLA class I and class II types were obtained from metadata supplied by the sample provider rather than from assay-based typing. The repertoires were made available in a free public database intended to serve as a resource for research on the immune response to SARS-CoV-2. Deeply sampled blood TCRbeta repertoires from subjects exposed to, actively infected with, or recovered from COVID-19 were included in the dataset.

The immunoSEQ Assay, a bias-controlled multiplex PCR, was used to amplify TCRbeta CDR3 regions from genomic DNA. Under the source paper's analysis protocol: The number of nucleated cells in each sample was estimated by amplification of reference gene primers within the assay. To quantify the absolute abundance of each unique TCRbeta CDR3 rearrangement, sequence reads were collapsed and filtered. For each sample, productive Simpson clonality was calculated as the square root of Simpson's diversity index over productive rearrangements. This is the immuneACCESS table as TCRdb keeps it, with only in-frame sequences that have V and J called. A part of the clones is gone; compared with another copy, unresolved V genes explain less than half, and the rest is unexplained. From that table come the V and J calls and clone size; the DNA was used to work out D and trimming. The sample includes fewer than 200,000 clones, with 74% observed a single time. The ten largest clones capture approximately 3% of the sample.

Overall results and qualifications from the work: The amount of clinical and demographic metadata varied by source and participant and was provided uncurated.

Concerning this clone itself: Its antigen specificity is not known. Base qualities are not recorded, but no much larger clone differs from it by a single base.

The CDR3 numbers 14 residues from cysteine through phenylalanine. The kept DNA is CDR3 alone, 42 bases in frame from the first base. Sequences SGHNT (CDR1) and YYREEE (CDR2) are obtained from the germline V gene (reference sequence). At the junction V is shortened by 0 bases and J by 6 bases, with 9 bases in between. Whole blood was collected in K2EDTA tubes by collaborating institutions according to the institutions' own protocols. For TCRbeta analysis, collaborators shipped samples as frozen whole blood, isolated PBMCs, or DNA extracted from either of those sample types. Material for sequencing was peripheral blood. The chain was built from TRBV5-4 and TRBJ1-4; the D gene is perhaps TRBD1, from 5 matching bases. The sequence came from a woman aged 80 or over with acute or convalescent COVID-19. The CDR3 loop reads CASSLVAGDEKLFF. The DNA is TGTGCCAGCAGCTTGGTAGCGGGGGATGAAAAACTGTTTTTT.